This TCR beta chain appears in the sequencing data of a study of CD8+CD57+ T cells in acquired aplastic anemia. The wider study: The mean DNA yield obtained from sorted CD4+ and CD8+ cells came to 3 to 4 ug.

Whole-study findings and limits: Controls did not differ significantly from patients in CD8+ Simpson's diversity.

Trimming took off 0 bases at V and 5 bases at J, with 13 bases between the two ends. This CDR3 has 15 amino acids. Germline V CDR1 and CDR2: SEHNR, FQNEAQ (reference sequence). Sequencing was done on patients that had shown CD8+CD57+ cell expansion by flow cytometry. Acquired aplastic anemia of severe grade affected all patients. Genomic DNA acted as the template from which TCR beta VDJ combination and CDR3 sequence profiling were carried out. TCRdb reprocessed the reads with MiXCR, giving one entry per CDR3 protein. The table lists around 170,000 distinct CDR3 sequences, approximately 44% of them singletons. In the case of this clonotype: Its antigen is unidentified.

This clonotype was sampled from a human donor with aplastic anemia. Sequencing was carried out using sorted CD4+, CD8+, or CD8+CD57+ T cells (not recorded which) from PBMCs. The gene calls are TRBV7-9 and TRBJ1-2, with D uncertain. In DNA, the CDR3 is TGTGCCAGCAGCTTAGCGGGGATGGAGTGGTATGGCTACACCTTC. Residues: CASSLAGMEWYGYTF.